This TCR beta chain emerged from a study of T-cell reconstitution after alpha-beta-depleted transplantation in children. The CDR3 length is 17 residues. Germline assignment: CDR1 DFQATT and CDR2 SNEGSKA (reference sequence). V lost 3 bases and J 0 bases, leaving 18 bases between the germline ends. This clonotype was detected many times. Preparing the TCRbeta library involved the use of unique molecular identifiers. Each CDR3 protein gets one entry after TCRdb re-called the PCR reads with MiXCR. In the table there are approximately 240,000 distinct CDR3 sequences, approximately 9.9% of which are singletons.

The sequence was collected from a human donor who donated a stem cell graft to a child with SCID. This chain connects TRBV20-1 to TRBJ1-5; TRBD1 might be the D (6 bases). The starting material was PBMCs from the stem cell graft donor, obtained from the stem cell graft. The CDR3 sequence: CSASADRLGHSNQPQHF. In DNA form, the CDR3 reads TGCAGTGCTAGTGCCGACAGGTTGGGTCATAGCAATCAGCCCCAGCATTTT.